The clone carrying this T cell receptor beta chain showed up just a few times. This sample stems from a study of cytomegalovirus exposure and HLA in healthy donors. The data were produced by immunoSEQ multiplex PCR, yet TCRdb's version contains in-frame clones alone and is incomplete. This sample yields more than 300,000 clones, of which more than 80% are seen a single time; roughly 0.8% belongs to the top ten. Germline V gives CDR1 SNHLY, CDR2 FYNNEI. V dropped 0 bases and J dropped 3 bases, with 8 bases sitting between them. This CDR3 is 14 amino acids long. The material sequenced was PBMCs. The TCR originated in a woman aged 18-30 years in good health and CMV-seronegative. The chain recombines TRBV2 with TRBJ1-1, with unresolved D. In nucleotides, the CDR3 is TGTGCCAGCAGTGAAGCACCGGGATACACTGAAGCTTTCTTT. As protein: CASSEAPGYTEAFF.